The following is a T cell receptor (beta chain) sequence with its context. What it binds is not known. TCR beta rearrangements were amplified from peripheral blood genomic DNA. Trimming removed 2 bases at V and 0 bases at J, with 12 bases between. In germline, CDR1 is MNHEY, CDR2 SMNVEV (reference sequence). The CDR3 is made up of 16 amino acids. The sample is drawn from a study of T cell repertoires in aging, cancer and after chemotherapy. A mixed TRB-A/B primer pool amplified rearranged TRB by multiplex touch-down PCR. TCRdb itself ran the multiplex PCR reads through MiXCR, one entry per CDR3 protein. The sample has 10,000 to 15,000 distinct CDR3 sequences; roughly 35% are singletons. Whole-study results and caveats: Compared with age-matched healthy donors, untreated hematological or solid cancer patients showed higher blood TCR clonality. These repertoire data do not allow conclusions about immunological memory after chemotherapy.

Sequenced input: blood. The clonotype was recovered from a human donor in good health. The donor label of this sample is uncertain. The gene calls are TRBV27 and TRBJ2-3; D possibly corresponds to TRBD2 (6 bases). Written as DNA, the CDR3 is TGTGCCAGCAGTTTAAGGCGGGGATCTAGCACAGATACGCAGTATTTT. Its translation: CASSLRRGSSTDTQYF.